This entry lists 20 T cell receptor beta chains sequenced from one sample in a study of T cells in Graves' hyperthyroidism and ophthalmopathy. Authors of the study amplified TCR beta CDR3 regions from RNA transcripts. During a first-round RT-PCR of the TCR CDR3, the HTBI primer set was used. MiXCR, run by TCRdb on the multiplex PCR reads, gives a single entry per CDR3 protein. The sample carries about 290,000 distinct CDR3 sequences, about an eighth recorded once. Sequencing was carried out using blood. The receptor source for this set is a woman younger than 45 with Graves' hyperthyroidism that later progressed to Graves' ophthalmopathy.

The table lists this clonotype with many counts. The chain links TRBV6-1 to TRBJ2-3; D is possibly TRBD2 (6 bases). The CDR3 has 15 residues. Germline CDR1 reads MNHNS; CDR2 reads SASEGT. The V end was cut by 5 bases, the J end by 0 bases, with 12 bases between. As DNA, the CDR3 is TGTGCCAGCAGTTCGCCCGGGACTAGCACAGATACGCAGTATTTT. Protein sequence: CASSSPGTSTDTQYF.

This clonotype was seen repeatedly, ten times or more. The rearrangement links TRBV30 to TRBJ1-6; D is uncertain. V was shortened by 0 bases and J by 4 bases, with 4 bases between the two germline ends. The CDR3 runs 13 residues. Germline V lookup: CDR1 GTSNPN, CDR2 SVGIG (reference sequence). CDR3 loop: CAWSVSYNSPLHF. Written as DNA, the CDR3 is TGTGCCTGGAGTGTTAGTTATAATTCACCCCTCCACTTT.

The rearrangement joins TRBV11-2 to TRBJ2-1; D is unclear. There are 15 residues in the CDR3. Trimming removed 3 bases from V and 2 bases from J, with 11 bases in between. CDR1 and CDR2 from the germline V gene are SGHAT and FQNNGV. DNA for the CDR3: TGTGCCAGCAGCTTTACACTGCGAGCCTACAATGAGCAGTTCTTC. It codes for CASSFTLRAYNEQFF.

This clonotype has a handful of counts. The rearrangement links TRBV2 to TRBJ2-7; D is possibly TRBD1 (6 bases). CDR1 is SNHLY and CDR2 is FYNNEI in the germline V gene. V lost 8 bases to trimming and J lost 5 bases, with 16 bases between them. CDR3 length: 13 residues. The CDR3 loop is CASAGQGPHEQYF. The CDR3 bases are TGTGCCAGCGCAGGGCAGGGGCCCCACGAGCAGTACTTC.

Many counts were recorded for this clonotype. The chain joins TRBV27 to TRBJ2-1; D assignment may be TRBD1 or TRBD2 (6 bases each). Germline CDR1 is MNHEY and CDR2 is SMNVEV (reference sequence). The CDR3 has 16 amino acids. V was clipped by 6 bases and J by 0 bases, with 15 bases between them. The CDR3 DNA reads as TGTGCCAGCAGCCCGCCGGGGGCTAGCTCCTACAATGAGCAGTTCTTC. It specifies CASSPPGASSYNEQFF.

This clonotype was recorded at least ten times. The chain employs TRBV7-2 and TRBJ1-2; TRBD1 is a possible D gene (5 bases). Trimming removed 6 bases at V and 6 bases at J, with 14 bases between. Germline lookup yields CDR1 SGHTA and CDR2 FQGNSA. The CDR3 has 13 residues. In nucleotides, the CDR3 is TGTGCCAGCAGATCCGGCGGGGACCATGGCTACACCTTC. Translating it yields CASRSGGDHGYTF.

This clonotype was seen a few times. This chain links TRBV27 with TRBJ1-4, with 11 nucleotides matching TRBD1. Germline CDR1 reads MNHEY; CDR2 reads SMNVEV (reference sequence). The CDR3 loop spans 16 amino acids. Germline trimming cut 8 bases from V and 3 bases from J; bases unmatched to any gene: 8. CDR3 in DNA: TGTGCCAGCGGAGGACAGGGGGCCGTGTCTAATGAAAAACTGTTTTTT. Translation gives CASGGQGAVSNEKLFF.

In this sample, this clonotype turned up many times. The chain employs TRBV12-3 or TRBV12-4 and TRBJ1-2; weak D call: TRBD1 (5 bases). This CDR3 comprises 17 residues. V lost 2 bases and J 3 bases, leaving 19 bases between the germline ends. The CDR3 DNA reads as TGTGCCAGCAGTTTAACAAGGGCTGGGGGATTGGACTATGGCTACACCTTC. Translated, it gives CASSLTRAGGLDYGYTF.

This clonotype was counted at least ten times. The chain has TRBV3-1 and TRBJ2-3; 14 bases agree with TRBD2. V lost 6 bases and J lost 1; bases outside the gene matches: 12. CDR1 and CDR2 from the germline V gene are LGHDT and YNNKEL (reference sequence). The CDR3 sequence is 19 residues long. In DNA, the CDR3 is TGTGCCAGCAGTCCGACGGGACTAGCGGGAGAAGACGGCACAGATACGCAGTATTTT. The encoded protein is CASSPTGLAGEDGTDTQYF.

Many counts were recorded for this clonotype. J is TRBJ2-1 and V is TRBV25-1; no clear D gene. The CDR3 is 17 residues long. Germline V gives CDR1 MGHDK, CDR2 SYGVNS. Trimming stripped 3 bases from V and 4 bases from J, with 19 bases between. The CDR3 region has the DNA TGTGCCAGCAGTGATCTCTGCCTTCAGCTACCATACAATGAGCAGTTCTTC. Amino acid sequence: CASSDLCLQLPYNEQFF.

This chain uses TRBV6-1 with TRBJ2-1; 13 positions match TRBD2. V gave up 6 bases and J gave up 5 bases; unmatched junction bases: 7. CDR1 is MNHNS, CDR2 SASEGT, per germline. The CDR3 runs 16 residues. Written as DNA, the CDR3 is TGTGCCAGCAGCCTAGGACTAGCGGGAGTAGACAATGAGCAGTTCTTC. As protein: CASSLGLAGVDNEQFF.

J is TRBJ1-5 and V is TRBV5-5; D unclear. The germline V and J ends were trimmed by 4 bases and 11 bases, with 13 bases remaining between them. Germline CDR1 and CDR2: SGHKS and YYEKEE (reference sequence). CDR3 length equals 12 residues. This chain's CDR3 is CASSGEDGTQHF. As DNA, the CDR3 is TGTGCCAGCAGCGGGGAGGACGGTACCCAGCATTTT.

This clonotype has ten or more counts. The chain combines TRBV4-3 with TRBJ2-7, with 8 bases identical to TRBD1. Germline assignment: CDR1 LGHNA and CDR2 YSLEER. J lost 2 bases, V lost 2 bases, and 14 bases had no gene match. The CDR3 runs to 18 residues. The CDR3 DNA is TGCGCCAGCAGCCAAAACATCGGGACAGGCTATGTTGCCTACGAGCAGTACTTC. This gives the protein CASSQNIGTGYVAYEQYF.

This clonotype was seen repeatedly, ten times or more. The chain has TRBV7-9 and TRBJ2-3, with 7 bases that match TRBD2. The germline V gene has CDR1 SEHNR and CDR2 FQNEAQ (reference sequence). This CDR3 spans 17 amino acids. The J segment lost 2 bases and the V segment lost 4 bases, leaving 12 bases of the junction unmatched. For the CDR3, the DNA is TGTGCCAGCAGCTCCCTCCTAGCGGAGGGATTCACAGATACGCAGTATTTT. Protein: CASSSLLAEGFTDTQYF.

In this sample, this clonotype turned up many times. The chain carries TRBV5-4 and TRBJ2-1; possible D gene TRBD2, 6 bases. Germline V gene data show CDR1 as SGHNT and CDR2 as YYREEE (reference sequence). V shed 4 bases and J shed 2 bases, with 13 bases lying between them. CDR3 length equals 15 residues. The CDR3 nucleotides read TGTGCCAGCAGCCCCTCTAGCGACCCCTACAATGAGCAGTTCTTC. It specifies CASSPSSDPYNEQFF.

This clonotype was observed a handful of times. V gene TRBV6-4 combines with J gene TRBJ1-1; 8 positions match TRBD1. The CDR3 covers 14 residues. Trimming took 2 bases from V and 8 from J; bases not matched to a gene: 7. Germline V gene sequence: CDR1 MRHNA, CDR2 SNTAGT. The CDR3 reads CASSDTDRGTEAFF. For the CDR3, the DNA is TGTGCCAGCAGTGACACCGACAGGGGCACCGAAGCTTTCTTT.

A few counts support this clonotype. It may be a read error: a sequence one base away is much more abundant. The rearrangement links TRBV7-2 to TRBJ2-7; the D gene is possibly TRBD1 (5 bases). Germline lookup yields CDR1 SGHTA and CDR2 FQGNSA. The CDR3 loop spans 13 amino acids. This CDR3 reads CASKAGPSCEQYF. The CDR3 region has the DNA TGTGCCAGCAAGGCAGGGCCCTCCTGCGAGCAGTACTTC.

This clonotype was counted at least ten times. V is TRBV28 and J is TRBJ1-5; D not resolved. Germline CDR1 is MDHEN and CDR2 is SYDVKM. This CDR3 is 12 amino acids long. Between the trimmed V and J ends, which lost 6 bases and 7 bases, there was a span of 10 bases. The CDR3 loop is CASRPPGQPQHF. CDR3 nucleotide sequence: TGTGCCAGCAGACCTCCGGGACAGCCCCAGCATTTT.

Only a few counts were recorded for this clonotype. V usage is TRBV20-1 and J usage is TRBJ2-3; 12 bases align to TRBD2. CDR3 length: 17 amino acids. Germline V gene sequence: CDR1 DFQATT, CDR2 SNEGSKA (reference sequence). The ends lost 6 bases at V and 6 bases at J; junction bases unmatched: 16. CDR3 sequence reads: CSAAGTSGPPTTDTQYF. CDR3 DNA: TGCAGTGCGGCAGGGACTAGCGGGCCCCCGACCACGGATACGCAGTATTTT.

This clonotype appeared many times. V and J are TRBV6-2 or TRBV6-3 and TRBJ2-5; D possibly corresponds to TRBD1 (6 bases). Germline V gene sequence: CDR1 MNHEY, CDR2 SVGEGT. V shed 0 bases and J shed 3 bases, with 11 bases lying between them. This CDR3 has 15 residues. CDR3 sequence reads: CASSYSRQGKETQYF. The CDR3 region has the DNA TGTGCCAGCAGTTACTCGCGGCAGGGGAAAGAGACCCAGTACTTC.